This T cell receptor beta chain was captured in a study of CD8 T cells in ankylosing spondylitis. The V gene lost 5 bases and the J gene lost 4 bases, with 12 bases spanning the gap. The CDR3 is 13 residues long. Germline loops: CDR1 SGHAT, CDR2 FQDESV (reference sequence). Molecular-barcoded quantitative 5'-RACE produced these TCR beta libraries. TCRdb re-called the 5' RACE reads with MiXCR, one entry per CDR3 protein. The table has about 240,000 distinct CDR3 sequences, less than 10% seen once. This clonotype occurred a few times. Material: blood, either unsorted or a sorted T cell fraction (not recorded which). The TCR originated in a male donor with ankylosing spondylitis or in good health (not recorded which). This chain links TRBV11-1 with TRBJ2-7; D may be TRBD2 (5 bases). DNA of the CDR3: TGTGCCAGCAGCCCCTTCGGAGGATACGAGCAGTACTTC. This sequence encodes CASSPFGGYEQYF.